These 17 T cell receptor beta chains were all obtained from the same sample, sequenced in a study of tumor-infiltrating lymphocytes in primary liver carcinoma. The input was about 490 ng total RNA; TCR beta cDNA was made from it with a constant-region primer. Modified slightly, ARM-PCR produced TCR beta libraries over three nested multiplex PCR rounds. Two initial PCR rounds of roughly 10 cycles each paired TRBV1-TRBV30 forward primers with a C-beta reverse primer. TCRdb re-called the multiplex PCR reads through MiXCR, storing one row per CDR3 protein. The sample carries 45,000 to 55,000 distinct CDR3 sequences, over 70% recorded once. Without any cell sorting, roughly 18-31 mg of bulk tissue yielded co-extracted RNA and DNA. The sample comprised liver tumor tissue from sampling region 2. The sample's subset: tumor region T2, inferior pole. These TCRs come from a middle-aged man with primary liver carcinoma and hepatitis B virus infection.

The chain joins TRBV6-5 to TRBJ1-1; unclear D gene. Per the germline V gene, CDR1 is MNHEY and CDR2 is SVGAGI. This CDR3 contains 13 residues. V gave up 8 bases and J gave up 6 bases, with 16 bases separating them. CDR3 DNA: TGTGCCAGCGGCTACTCGACCGGGGCTGAAGCTTTCTTT. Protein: CASGYSTGAEAFF.

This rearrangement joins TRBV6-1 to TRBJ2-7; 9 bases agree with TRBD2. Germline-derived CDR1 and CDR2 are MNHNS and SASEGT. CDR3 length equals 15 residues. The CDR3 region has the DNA TGTGTTAGCAGTGAATGGGCTAGCGGGAACGACGAGCAGTACTTC. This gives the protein CVSSEWASGNDEQYF.

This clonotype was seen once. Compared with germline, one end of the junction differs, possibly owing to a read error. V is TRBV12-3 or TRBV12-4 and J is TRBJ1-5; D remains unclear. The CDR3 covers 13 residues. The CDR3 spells CTSCLVSVQPQHF. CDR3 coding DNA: TGTACCAGCTGTTTAGTAAGTGTTCAACCCCAGCATTTT.

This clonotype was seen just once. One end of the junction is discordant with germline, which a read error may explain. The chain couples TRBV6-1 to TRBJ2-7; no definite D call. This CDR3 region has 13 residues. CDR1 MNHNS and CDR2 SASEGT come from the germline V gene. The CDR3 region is CASSELVFYGQYF. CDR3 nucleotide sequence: TGTGCCAGCAGTGAATTAGTCTTCTACGGGCAGTACTTC.

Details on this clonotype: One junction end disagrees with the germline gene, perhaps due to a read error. This CDR3 is CVSSSWGRTYEQYF. CDR3 bases: TGTGTCAGCAGTTCTTGGGGCAGGACCTACGAGCAGTACTTT. The chain employs TRBV6-5 and TRBJ2-7; TRBD1 is a possible D gene (5 bases). This CDR3 has 14 residues. Germline V CDR1 and CDR2: MNHEY, SVGAGI.

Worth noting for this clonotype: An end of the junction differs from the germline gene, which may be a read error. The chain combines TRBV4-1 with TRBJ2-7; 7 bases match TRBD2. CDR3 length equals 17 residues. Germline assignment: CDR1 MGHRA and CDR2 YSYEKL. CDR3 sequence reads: CASSHGLEGGSGYEQYF. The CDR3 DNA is TGCGCCAGCAGCCATGGACTAGAGGGAGGCTCGGGCTACGAACAGTACTTC.

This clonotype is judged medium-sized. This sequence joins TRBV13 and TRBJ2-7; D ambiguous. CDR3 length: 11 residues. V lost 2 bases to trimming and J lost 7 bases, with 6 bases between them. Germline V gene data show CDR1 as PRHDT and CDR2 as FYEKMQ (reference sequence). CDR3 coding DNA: TGTGCCAGCAGCTTACGCGGTGAGCAGTACTTC. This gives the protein CASSLRGEQYF.

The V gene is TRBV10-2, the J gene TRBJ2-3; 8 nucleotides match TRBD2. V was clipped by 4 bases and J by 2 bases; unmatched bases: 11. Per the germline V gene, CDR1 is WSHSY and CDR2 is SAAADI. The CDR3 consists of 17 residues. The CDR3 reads CASSARKREHYTDTQYF. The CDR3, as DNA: TGCGCCAGCAGTGCCCGAAAGCGGGAGCACTACACAGATACGCAGTATTTT.

The CDR3 spells CTSSQGPGGRDHNEQFF. The CDR3 DNA reads as TGTACTAGCAGCCAAGGTCCGGGCGGGAGGGACCACAATGAGCAGTTCTTC. This chain connects TRBV4-2 to TRBJ2-1; TRBD2 aligns across 9 bases. Germline loops: CDR1 LGHNA, CDR2 YNFKEQ. The CDR3 consists of 17 residues.

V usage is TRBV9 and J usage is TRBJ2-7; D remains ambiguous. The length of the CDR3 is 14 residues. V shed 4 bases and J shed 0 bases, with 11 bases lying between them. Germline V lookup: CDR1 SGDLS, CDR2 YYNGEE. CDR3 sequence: CASSSTDGSYEQYF. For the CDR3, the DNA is TGTGCCAGCAGCTCCACTGACGGCTCCTACGAGCAGTACTTC.

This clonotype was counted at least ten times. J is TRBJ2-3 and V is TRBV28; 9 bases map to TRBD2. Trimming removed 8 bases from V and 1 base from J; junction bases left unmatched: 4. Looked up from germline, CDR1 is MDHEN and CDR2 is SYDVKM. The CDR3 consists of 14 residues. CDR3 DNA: TGTGCCAGCCGAACTAGCGGGCGCACAGATACGCAGTATTTT. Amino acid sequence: CASRTSGRTDTQYF.

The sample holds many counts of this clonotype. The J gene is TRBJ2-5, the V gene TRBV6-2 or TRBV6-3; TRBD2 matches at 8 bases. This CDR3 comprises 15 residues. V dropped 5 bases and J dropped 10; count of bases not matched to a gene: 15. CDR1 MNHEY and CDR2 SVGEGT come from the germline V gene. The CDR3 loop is CASSPGTRVVRGQYF. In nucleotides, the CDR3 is TGTGCCAGCAGTCCCGGGACTAGAGTAGTTCGTGGCCAGTACTTC.

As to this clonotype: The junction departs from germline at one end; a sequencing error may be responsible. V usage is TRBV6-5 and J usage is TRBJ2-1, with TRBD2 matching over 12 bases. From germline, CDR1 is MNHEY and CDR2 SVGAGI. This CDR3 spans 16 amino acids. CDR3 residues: CASSRLGLAGSDEQFF. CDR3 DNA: TGTGCTAGCAGTCGACTCGGACTAGCGGGAAGTGATGAGCAGTTCTTC.

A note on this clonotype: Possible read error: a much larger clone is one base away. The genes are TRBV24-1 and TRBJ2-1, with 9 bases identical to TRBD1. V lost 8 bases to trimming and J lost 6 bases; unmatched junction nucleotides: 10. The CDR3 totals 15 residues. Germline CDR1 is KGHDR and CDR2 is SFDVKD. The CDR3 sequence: CATNAGQGYTNEQFF. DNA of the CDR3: TGTGCCACCAATGCGGGACAGGGCTATACCAATGAGCAGTTCTTC.

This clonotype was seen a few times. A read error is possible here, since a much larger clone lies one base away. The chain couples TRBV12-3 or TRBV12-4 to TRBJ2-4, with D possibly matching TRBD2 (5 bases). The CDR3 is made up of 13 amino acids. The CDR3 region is CASSFGGKSIQYF. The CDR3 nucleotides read TGTGCCAGCAGTTTTGGAGGAAAAAGCATTCAGTACTTC.

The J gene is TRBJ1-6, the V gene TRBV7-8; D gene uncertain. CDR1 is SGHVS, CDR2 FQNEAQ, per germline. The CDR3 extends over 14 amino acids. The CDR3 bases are TGTGTCAGGAGCTTAGACCCCTATAATTCACCCCTCCACTTT. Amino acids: CVRSLDPYNSPLHF.

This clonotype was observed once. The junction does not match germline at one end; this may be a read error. CDR3 region: CTSSQERDRRYERYF. In DNA, the CDR3 is TGCACCAGTAGCCAAGAACGGGACAGGCGCTACGAGCGGTACTTC. J is TRBJ2-7 and V is TRBV4-1, with 8 nucleotides matching TRBD1. Germline CDR1 MGHRA, CDR2 YSYEKL. CDR3 size: 15 residues.